Described below is a single T cell receptor beta chain sequence and its context. Germline CDR1 and CDR2: LNHDA and SQIVND (reference sequence). This CDR3 region has 16 residues. Unmatched junction bases numbered 10, after V lost 5 bases and J lost 4 bases. This sample was included in a study of T cell changes during pregnancy in multiple sclerosis. The method was immunoSEQ multiplex PCR; TCRdb's version includes in-frame clones alone and lacks a portion of them. Here the sample spans about 36,000 clones, 85% to 95% being singletons. The V gene is TRBV19, the J gene TRBJ2-1; 8 nucleotides match TRBD2. The sequence was collected from a female donor in good health, enrolled as a control in a pregnancy study. The starting material was CD4+ T cells from peripheral blood mononuclear cells, obtained in the third trimester of pregnancy. CDR3 in DNA: TGTGCCAGTAGTGTGGCTAGCGGGCTCCTATACAATGAGCAGTTCTTC. It yields the protein CASSVASGLLYNEQFF.